The present T cell receptor beta chain was sequenced within a study of shared clonotypes between healthy human individuals. On the study more broadly: Donors consisted of two women and a few men between 18 and 49.

Measured with immunoSEQ multiplex PCR; TCRdb has only the in-frame clones, and not every one. This table holds 2,500,000 or so clones, roughly 92% found once. CDR1 KGHSH and CDR2 LQKENI come from the germline V gene. CDR3 length: 13 amino acids. V gave up 4 bases and J gave up 4 bases; unmatched junction bases: 3. The origin of this receptor is a young man in good health. J is TRBJ2-5 and V is TRBV18; 7 bases map to TRBD1. Sequenced material: naive CD4+ T cells sorted from blood. Subset indicated: CD45RA+ positively selected. The CDR3 reads CASSLGTAETQYF. The CDR3 DNA reads as TGTGCCAGCTCACTTGGGACAGCAGAGACCCAGTACTTC.